This TCR beta chain was recovered during a study of OX40 agonist ivuxolimab in advanced cancers. Study as a whole: Past anti-PD-1, anti-PD-L1 or anti-CTLA-4 therapy was accepted, and roughly 40% had received some. Three dose-escalation patients had partial responses: one with hepatocellular carcinoma and two with cutaneous melanoma.

Measured with immunoSEQ multiplex PCR; TCRdb has only the in-frame clones, and not every one. This table holds 77,000 or so clones, roughly 80% found once. Study conclusions and caveats: In CD8+ T cells, expanded clones were on average more numerous than in CD4+. There was clonal expansion of CD4+ and CD8+ blood T cells by week 6 at 0.1 to 3.0 mg/kg.

In the case of this clone: Its antigen is as yet unknown.

CDR3 length: 14 amino acids. Looked up from germline, CDR1 is SGHAT and CDR2 is FQNNGV. Trimming pared 4 bases from V and 3 bases from J, leaving 12 bases between. V and J are TRBV11-2 and TRBJ1-2; D is perhaps TRBD1 (6 bases). Sequenced material: CD4+ or CD8+ T cells sorted from blood, taken in a trial of the OX40 agonist ivuxolimab. The TCR was taken from an adult with an advanced solid tumor such as melanoma, head and neck, liver or kidney cancer. CDR3 sequence reads: CASSSLRGYYGYTF. As DNA, the CDR3 is TGTGCCAGCAGCTCCCTCAGGGGTTACTATGGCTACACCTTC.